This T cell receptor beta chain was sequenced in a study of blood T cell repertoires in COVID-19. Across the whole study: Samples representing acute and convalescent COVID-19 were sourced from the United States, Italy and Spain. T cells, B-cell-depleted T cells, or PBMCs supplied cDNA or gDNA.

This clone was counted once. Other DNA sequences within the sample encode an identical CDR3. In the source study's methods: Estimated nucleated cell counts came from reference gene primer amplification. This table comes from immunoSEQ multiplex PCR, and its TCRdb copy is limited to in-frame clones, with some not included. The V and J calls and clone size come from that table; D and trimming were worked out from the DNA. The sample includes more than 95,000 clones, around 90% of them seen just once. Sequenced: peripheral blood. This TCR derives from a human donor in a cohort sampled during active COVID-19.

In DNA form, the CDR3 reads TGCGCCAGCAGCCCTGGGACAGTCAGTACGGCCGGGGAGCTGTTTTTT. It specifies CASSPGTVSTAGELFF. The V and J genes are TRBV4-3 and TRBJ2-2; 7 nucleotides align to TRBD1. Germline CDR1 and CDR2: LGHNA and YSLEER. This CDR3 comprises 16 residues. After removal of 4 bases from V and 6 bases from J, the junction contained 11 bases not matched to a gene.